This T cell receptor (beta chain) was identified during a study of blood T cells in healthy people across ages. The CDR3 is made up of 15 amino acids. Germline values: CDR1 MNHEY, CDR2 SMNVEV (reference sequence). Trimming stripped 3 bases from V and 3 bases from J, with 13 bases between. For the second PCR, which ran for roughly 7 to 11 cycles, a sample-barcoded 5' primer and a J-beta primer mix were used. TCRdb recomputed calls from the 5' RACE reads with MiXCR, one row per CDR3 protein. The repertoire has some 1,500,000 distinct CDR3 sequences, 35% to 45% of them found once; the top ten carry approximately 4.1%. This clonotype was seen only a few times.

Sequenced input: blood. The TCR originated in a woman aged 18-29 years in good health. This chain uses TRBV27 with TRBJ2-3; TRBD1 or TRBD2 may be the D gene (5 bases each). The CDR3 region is CASSFGALGTDTQYF. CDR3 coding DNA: TGTGCCAGCAGTTTCGGGGCCCTGGGGACAGATACGCAGTATTTT.